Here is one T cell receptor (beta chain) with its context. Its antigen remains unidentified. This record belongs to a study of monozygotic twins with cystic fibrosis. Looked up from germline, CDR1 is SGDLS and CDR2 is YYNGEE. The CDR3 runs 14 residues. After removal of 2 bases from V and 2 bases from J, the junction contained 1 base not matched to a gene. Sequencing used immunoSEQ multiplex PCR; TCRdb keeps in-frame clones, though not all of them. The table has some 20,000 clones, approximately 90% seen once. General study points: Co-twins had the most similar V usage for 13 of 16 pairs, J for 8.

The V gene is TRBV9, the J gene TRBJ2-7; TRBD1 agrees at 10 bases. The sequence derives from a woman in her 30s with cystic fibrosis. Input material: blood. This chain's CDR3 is CASSVGTGAYEQYF. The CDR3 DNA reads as TGTGCCAGCAGCGTCGGGACAGGGGCCTACGAGCAGTACTTC.